Listed below are T cell receptor beta chains from one sample, sequenced in a study of blood T cell repertoires in COVID-19. Assay used: immunoSEQ multiplex PCR; TCRdb lists only in-frame clones, some missing. The table shows fewer than 350,000 clones, with 81% occurring only once. The sample was peripheral blood. These receptors were taken from a woman in her fifties or sixties with active or convalescent COVID-19. Both conserved end residues are trimmed from each CDR3. Each record gives: CDR3 length, V gene, CDR3 protein.

>13|TRBV7-3
ASSQGWGQVTEAF
>16|TRBV5-4
ASSLPAGLQGRGQPQH
>16|TRBV6-1
ASSGRGDRGFINYGYT
>14|TRBV18
ASSPLGVQSTDTQY
>13|TRBV3-1/TRBV3-2
ASSQSYRGNTEAF
>10|TRBV24-1
ATSDEHNEQF
>15|TRBV23-1
ASSIGARTLMNTEAF
>13|TRBV19
ASSILRTGGSEAF
>14|TRBV6-2/TRBV6-3
ASSSLFGLGSTEAF
>16|TRBV24-1
ATSDAGTRFWTNYGYT
>12|TRBV28
ASSSTATNYGYT
>12|TRBV3-1/TRBV3-2
ASSRTGGFAEAF
>9|TRBV6-2/TRBV6-3
ASSYERDYT
>14|TRBV2
ASRPQRGRVTGELF
>15|TRBV7-2
ASSLAPGQGVGNEQF
>13|TRBV18
ASSPRTGVNTEAF
>11|TRBV27
ASTRGPNSPLH
>10|TRBV29-1
SVKQGFTEAF
>14|TRBV3-1/TRBV3-2
ASSQGGRSGNTEAF
>13|TRBV6-2/TRBV6-3
ASSRPGSGANVLT
>13|TRBV7-2
ASSFKAGGTDTQY
>16|TRBV19
ASSIVAGHLYSNQPQH
>12|TRBV7-9
ASSPGNLQETQY
>12|TRBV28
ASSYGTGKTEAF
>11|TRBV4-1
ASSQDRSTEAF
>13|TRBV15
ATSADRGVNSPLH
>11|TRBV12-3/TRBV12-4
ASRPRGNTEAF
>15|TRBV7-8
ASSLPGRDTESYGYT
>14|TRBV4-1
ASSQEWPGHQETQY
>12|TRBV3-1/TRBV3-2
ASSQGVTRNEQY
>13|TRBV7-9
ASSSGTGDTGELF
>16|TRBV18
ASSARLAGASSYNEQF
>16|TRBV7-2
ASSSKPGQGIPFTEAF
>13|TRBV5-4
ASTPPGLAENEQF
>11|TRBV29-1
SVEFAQGSEQF
>11|TRBV3-1/TRBV3-2
ASSQEQGYGYT
>14|TRBV6-4
ASARATGGDTDTQY
>12|TRBV5-6
ASSLDRRNTEAF